This T cell receptor beta chain was identified in a study of blood T cell repertoires in COVID-19 (TCRdb year 2020). Regarding the complete study: Collaborator samples came from the United States, Italy and Spain and covered acute and convalescent phases of COVID-19. Where available, HLA class I and class II types were taken from metadata supplied by the sample provider and were not determined by assay-based typing. Sample metadata almost always included a de-identified subject ID, COVID-19 status, age in years and sex. Subjects who had been exposed to COVID-19, were actively infected with it, or had recovered from it provided the deeply sampled blood TCRbeta repertoires that made up the dataset. The material from the prospective study consisted of cDNA or gDNA derived from T cells, B-cell-depleted T cells, or PBMCs. A freely available public database, intended as a resource for researchers studying the immune response to SARS-CoV-2, is where the repertoires were released. Samples were obtained from the ongoing ImmuneRACE study (first 160 participants) and from 1,200 or so subjects provided by 6 global collaborators. What the work shows at the level of the full study, not this receptor alone: Clinical and demographic metadata were provided uncurated, with the amount varying by source and participant.

As to this clone: Its recognized antigen is unknown. No much larger clone exists at a distance of one base, and base qualities are not known.

Collaborating institutions collected whole blood in K2EDTA tubes following their own protocols. For TCRbeta analysis, collaborators shipped samples as frozen whole blood, isolated PBMCs, or DNA extracted from either of those sample types. TCRbeta CDR3 regions were amplified from genomic DNA by means of the immunoSEQ Assay, a bias-controlled multiplex PCR. As for how the authors treated the data: Nucleated cell counts per sample were estimated from amplification of reference gene primers within the assay. Sequence reads were collapsed and filtered to measure the absolute abundance of every unique TCRbeta CDR3 rearrangement. For each sample, productive Simpson clonality was calculated by taking the square root of Simpson's diversity index across productive rearrangements. What TCRdb holds here is the immuneACCESS table cut down to in-frame rearrangements. Part of the clones is not present; checked against another copy, under half of the missing clones reflect an unresolved V gene, and the others are unexplained. Clone size and V and J calls were adopted from that table, with D and trimming inferred from the DNA. This sample holds roughly 120,000 clones; 80% to 90% were observed only once. 0.95% to 1.3% of the sample is in the top ten clones.

The sequencing input was peripheral blood. The receptor was derived from a human donor in a cohort sampled during active COVID-19.

Read as DNA, the sequence is TGTGCCAGCAGCTTAGCACAGCAGCAGTTCTTC. Its amino acids are CASSLAQQQFF. Here the chain combines TRBV11-2 and TRBJ2-1; confidence is insufficient to name the D gene. CDR1 and CDR2 are read off the germline V gene as SGHAT and FQNNGV. The junction shows trimming of 1 base on V and 11 bases on J, plus 6 bases between the germline ends. The CDR3 holds 11 amino acids from the cysteine to the phenylalanine. Just the 33-base CDR3 DNA is kept, in frame starting at base 1.